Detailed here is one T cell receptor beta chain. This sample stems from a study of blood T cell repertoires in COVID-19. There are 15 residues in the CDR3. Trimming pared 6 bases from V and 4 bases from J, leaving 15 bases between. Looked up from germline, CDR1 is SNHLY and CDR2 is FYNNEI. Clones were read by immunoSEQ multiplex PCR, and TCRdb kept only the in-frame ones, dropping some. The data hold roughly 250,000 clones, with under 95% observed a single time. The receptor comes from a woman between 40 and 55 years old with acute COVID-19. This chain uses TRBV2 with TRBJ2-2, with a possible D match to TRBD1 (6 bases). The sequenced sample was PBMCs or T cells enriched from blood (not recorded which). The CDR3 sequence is CASRVDRSITGELFF. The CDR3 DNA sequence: TGTGCCAGCAGGGTCGACAGGTCGATCACCGGGGAGCTGTTTTTT.